The 22 T cell receptor beta chains presented below share a single source sample, sequenced in a study of blood T cell repertoires in COVID-19. TCRdb keeps only in-frame clones here, not all; method: immunoSEQ multiplex PCR. Of about 190,000 clones listed, approximately 87% were seen once; the top ten hold 0.88%. Sequenced: peripheral blood. The receptors here all came from a woman aged 18 to 35 who had recovered from COVID-19.

This rearrangement joins TRBV9 to TRBJ2-1; 9 nucleotides line up with TRBD2. With 4 bases clipped from V and 8 bases from J, the junction kept 10 bases outside the gene matches. This CDR3 has 15 residues. Germline CDR1 is SGDLS and CDR2 is YYNGEE. The CDR3 spells CASSTTGTSSDEQFF. The DNA of the CDR3 is TGTGCCAGCAGCACCACCGGGACTAGCTCCGATGAGCAGTTCTTC.

The chain recombines TRBV5-1 with TRBJ1-4, with 9 positions matching TRBD1. Losses at the gene ends were 4 bases for V and 8 bases for J; bases not matched to a gene: 6. Germline V gene lookup returns CDR1 SGHRS and CDR2 YFSETQ. The CDR3 runs to 14 residues. The CDR3 reads CASSPDRGVEKLFF. The CDR3 nucleotides read TGCGCCAGCAGCCCGGACAGGGGAGTGGAAAAACTGTTTTTT.

V usage is TRBV11-1 and J usage is TRBJ2-7; 7 positions match TRBD1. This CDR3 spans 13 amino acids. V was pared by 9 bases and J by 7 bases, with 12 bases of the junction left unmatched. CDR1 is SGHAT, CDR2 FQDESV, per germline (reference sequence). The CDR3, as DNA: TGTGCCAGTTCGGGACAGAATACCGGGGAGCAGTACTTC. It encodes CASSGQNTGEQYF.

The chain uses TRBV4-1 and TRBJ2-5; 7 positions match TRBD1. CDR1 and CDR2 from the germline V gene are MGHRA and YSYEKL. The ends lost 4 bases at V and 5 bases at J; junction bases unmatched: 7. CDR3 length: 14 residues. CDR3 sequence reads: CASSRRQGRETQYF. The CDR3 DNA reads TGCGCCAGCAGCCGTCGACAGGGCCGGGAGACCCAGTACTTC.

This clone was counted once. The J gene is TRBJ2-3, the V gene TRBV7-9, with D perhaps matching TRBD2 (5 bases). Trimming pared 3 bases from V and 1 base from J, leaving 20 bases between. The germline V gene encodes CDR1 SEHNR and CDR2 FQNEAQ (reference sequence). This CDR3 is built from 18 residues. CDR3 loop: CASSFPPFMLARTDTQYF. The CDR3 nucleotides read TGTGCCAGCAGCTTCCCCCCTTTTATGCTAGCACGCACAGATACGCAGTATTTT.

The V gene is TRBV6-5, the J gene TRBJ1-2; the match to TRBD1 covers 9 bases. J was trimmed by 13 bases and V by 5 bases; bases with no gene match: 11. The germline gives CDR1 MNHEY, CDR2 SVGAGI. This CDR3 is 13 amino acids long. CDR3 in DNA: TGTGCCAGCAGTACGGCCGGGACAGGGAGTTGCACCTTC. Its translation is CASSTAGTGSCTF.

The chain has TRBV5-6 and TRBJ2-3, with 9 bases aligning to TRBD2. Germline V CDR1 and CDR2: SGHDT, YYEEEE. The CDR3 extends over 16 amino acids. V lost 4 bases, J lost 2 bases, and 8 bases stayed unmatched. CDR3 bases: TGTGCCAGCAGCCCCGGGGCGGGGGGGTACACAGATACGCAGTATTTT. It specifies CASSPGAGGYTDTQYF.

The chain carries TRBV7-3 and TRBJ2-3; unclear D gene. Germline CDR1 reads SGHTA; CDR2 reads FQGTGA. Trimming left V 2 bases short and J 0 bases short, with 6 bases between. There are 14 residues in the CDR3. The CDR3, as DNA: TGTGCCAGCAGCTTAGGAGTAAGCACAGATACGCAGTATTTT. Its protein product is CASSLGVSTDTQYF.

The chain links TRBV6-1 to TRBJ2-1; the match to TRBD1 covers 7 bases. J lost 9 bases, V lost 2 bases, and 7 bases had no gene match. The CDR3 spans 14 residues. Per the germline V gene, CDR1 is MNHNS and CDR2 is SASEGT. For the CDR3, the DNA is TGTGCCAGCAGTGAATGGGGGCAGGGGGTTGAGCAGTTCTTC. Its translation is CASSEWGQGVEQFF.

The rearrangement links TRBV7-8 to TRBJ1-5; TRBD1 matches 8 bases. This CDR3 region has 14 residues. Germline V lookup: CDR1 SGHVS, CDR2 FQNEAQ. With 2 bases clipped from V and 7 bases from J, the junction kept 4 bases outside the gene matches. The CDR3 DNA sequence: TGTGCCAGCAGCTTATCCAGGGGGCCACAGCCCCAGCATTTT. Translating it yields CASSLSRGPQPQHF.

The chain recombines TRBV14 with TRBJ1-5; D gene ambiguous. The V gene lost 2 bases and the J gene lost 2 bases, with 10 bases spanning the gap. CDR3 length equals 15 residues. The germline CDR1 and CDR2 sequences are SGHDN and FVKESK. For the CDR3, the DNA is TGTGCCAGCAGCCAAACGACGAGGGGCAATCAGCCCCAGCATTTT. It encodes CASSQTTRGNQPQHF.

The chain joins TRBV19 to TRBJ1-5, with TRBD1 as a possible D gene (6 bases). Germline CDR1 and CDR2: LNHDA and SQIVND (reference sequence). V lost 5 bases and J lost 3, with 14 bases in between. The CDR3 sequence is 15 residues long. The CDR3 loop is CASSPTTGYNQPQHF. The CDR3 bases are TGTGCCAGTAGTCCCACGACAGGATACAATCAGCCCCAGCATTTT.

The rearrangement joins TRBV5-8 to TRBJ2-7, with TRBD1 as a possible D gene (6 bases). CDR1 is SGHTS and CDR2 is YDEGEE in the germline V gene. V was clipped by 7 bases and J by 7 bases, with 18 bases between them. The CDR3 is made up of 13 amino acids. The CDR3 region has the DNA TGTGCCAGCCCCCCCGGCCCAGGGGTGGAGCAGTACTTC. Translated: CASPPGPGVEQYF.

The V gene is TRBV7-9, the J gene TRBJ1-2; 7 bases fit TRBD1. Germline loops: CDR1 SEHNR, CDR2 FQNEAQ (reference sequence). After removal of 5 bases from V and 4 bases from J, the junction contained 10 bases not matched to a gene. The CDR3 is 15 residues long. As DNA, the CDR3 is TGTGCCAGCAGCGCCCGACAGGGCCCTAGCTATGGCTACACCTTC. Its protein is CASSARQGPSYGYTF.

The chain recombines TRBV19 with TRBJ1-6; 7 bases align to TRBD1. Losses at the gene ends were 5 bases for V and 9 bases for J; bases not matched to a gene: 7. The germline CDR1 and CDR2 sequences are LNHDA and SQIVND (reference sequence). This CDR3 is built from 14 residues. CDR3 protein: CASSLGTVSSPLHF. The CDR3 bases are TGTGCCAGTAGTCTTGGGACAGTGTCTTCACCCCTCCACTTT.

The chain recombines TRBV28 with TRBJ2-1; TRBD1 agrees at 10 bases. The CDR3 has 16 residues. The ends lost 6 bases at V and 4 bases at J; junction bases unmatched: 9. The V gene's germline CDR1 is MDHEN and CDR2 SYDVKM. In nucleotides, the CDR3 is TGTGCCAGCAGGCCTTCGACAGGGGGCGATTACAATGAGCAGTTCTTC. The encoded protein is CASRPSTGGDYNEQFF.

This CDR3 is CASSLRLAGGLGTDTQYF. DNA for the CDR3: TGCGCCAGCAGCTTGAGGCTAGCGGGGGGGTTGGGCACAGATACGCAGTATTTT. The rearrangement links TRBV5-1 to TRBJ2-3; the match to TRBD2 covers 12 bases. Trimming removed 1 base from V and 1 base from J; junction bases left unmatched: 7. Germline CDR1 and CDR2: SGHRS and YFSETQ. This CDR3 is 18 amino acids long.

In DNA, the CDR3 is TGTGCCAGTACTGAGGACATCTACTATGGCTACACCTTC. Translation: CASTEDIYYGYTF. The chain links TRBV19 to TRBJ1-2, with D possibly TRBD1 on 5 matching bases. Trimming took off 7 bases at V and 3 bases at J, with 12 bases between the two ends. The CDR3 totals 13 residues. In germline, CDR1 is LNHDA, CDR2 SQIVND (reference sequence). Variable domain in full (rest from reference TRBV19 and TRBJ1-2): DGGITQSPKYLFRKEGQNVTLSCEQNLNHDAMYWYRQDPGQGLRLIYYSQIVNDFQKGDIAEGYSVSREKKESFPLTVTSAQKNPTAFYLCASTEDIYYGYTFGSGTRLTVV.

The chain joins TRBV29-1 to TRBJ2-3; TRBD2 matches at 7 bases. J lost 0 bases, V lost 6 bases, and 12 bases had no gene match. The CDR3 loop spans 16 amino acids. Germline loops: CDR1 SQVTM, CDR2 ANQGSEA. CDR3 coding DNA: TGCAGCGTCTCCTCCCTAGCGGCCGTAAGCACAGATACGCAGTATTTT. Amino acid sequence: CSVSSLAAVSTDTQYF.

The CDR3 region is CASSPPRRGSTDTQYF. In nucleotides, the CDR3 is TGTGCCAGCAGCCCCCCCCGGCGGGGGAGCACAGATACGCAGTATTTT. J is TRBJ2-3 and V is TRBV3-1 (or the pseudogene TRBV3-2); 7 positions agree with TRBD2. V was clipped by 4 bases and J by 0 bases; unmatched bases: 7. The CDR3 is 16 residues long. Germline CDR1 LGHDT, CDR2 YNNKEL (reference sequence).

V usage is TRBV5-1 and J usage is TRBJ2-2; D is uncertain. The CDR3 covers 14 residues. Germline CDR1 reads SGHRS; CDR2 reads YFSETQ. V gave up 0 bases and J gave up 3 bases, with 6 bases separating them. The CDR3: CASSLDAHTGELFF. DNA for the CDR3: TGCGCCAGCAGCTTGGATGCGCACACCGGGGAGCTGTTTTTT.

This chain joins TRBV13 and TRBJ2-7; 10 bases match TRBD2. Germline V gene lookup returns CDR1 PRHDT and CDR2 FYEKMQ (reference sequence). CDR3 length: 16 amino acids. Trimming cost V 4 bases and J 4 bases; bases outside gene matches: 10. CDR3 bases: TGTGCCAGCAGCTCGAAAAGCGGGGGGGCCAGGTACGAGCAGTACTTC. Residues: CASSSKSGGARYEQYF. Complete variable domain (other parts from reference TRBV13 and TRBJ2-7): AAGVIQSPRHLIKEKRETATLKCYPIPRHDTVYWYQQGPGQDPQFLISFYEKMQSDKGSIPDRFSAQQFSDYHSELNMSSLELGDSALYFCASSSKSGGARYEQYFGPGTRLTVT.